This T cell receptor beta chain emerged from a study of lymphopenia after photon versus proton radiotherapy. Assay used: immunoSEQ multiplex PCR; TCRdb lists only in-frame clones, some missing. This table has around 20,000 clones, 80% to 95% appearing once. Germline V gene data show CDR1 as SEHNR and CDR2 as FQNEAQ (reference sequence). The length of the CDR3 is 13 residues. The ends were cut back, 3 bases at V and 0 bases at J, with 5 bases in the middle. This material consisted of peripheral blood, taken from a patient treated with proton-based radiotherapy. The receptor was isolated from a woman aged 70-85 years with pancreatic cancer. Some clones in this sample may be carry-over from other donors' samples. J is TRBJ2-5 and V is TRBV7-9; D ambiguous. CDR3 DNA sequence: TGTGCCAGCAGCTTGACGTACCAAGAGACCCAGTACTTC. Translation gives CASSLTYQETQYF.